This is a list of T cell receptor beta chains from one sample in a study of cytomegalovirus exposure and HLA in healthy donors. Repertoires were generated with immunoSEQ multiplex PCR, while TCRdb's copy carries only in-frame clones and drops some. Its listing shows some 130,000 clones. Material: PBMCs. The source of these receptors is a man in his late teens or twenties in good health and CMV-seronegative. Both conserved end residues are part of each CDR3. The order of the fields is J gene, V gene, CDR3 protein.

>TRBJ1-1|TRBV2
CASIPDRDAEAFF
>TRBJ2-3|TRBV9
CASSASSGAGTDTQYF
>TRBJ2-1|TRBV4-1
CASSLYDPTSGSSNEQFF
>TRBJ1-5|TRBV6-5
CASSYDRFQPQHF
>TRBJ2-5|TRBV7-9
CASSPDRAQETQYF
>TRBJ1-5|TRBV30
CAWSRHSGQNQPQHF
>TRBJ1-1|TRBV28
CASSITGSTEAFF
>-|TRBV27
CASSLMTGIEQYF
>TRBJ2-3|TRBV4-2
CASSIRAGEGTDTQYF
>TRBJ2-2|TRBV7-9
CASSLAGLAGEANTGELFF
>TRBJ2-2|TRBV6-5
CASRPSHTNTGELFF
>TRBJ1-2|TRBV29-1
CSDSGTSYGYTF
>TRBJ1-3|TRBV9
CASSAHAGTAQNTIYF
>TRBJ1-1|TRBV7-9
CASSLGPIMNTEAFF
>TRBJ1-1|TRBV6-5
CASSPPGRGRSEAFF
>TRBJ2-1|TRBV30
CAWAGTRGYNEQFF
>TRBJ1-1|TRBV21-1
CASSKKVGMGERRREMNTEAFF
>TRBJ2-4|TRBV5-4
CASSLGIGLAGAVKNIQYF
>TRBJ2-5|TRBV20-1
CSATRDRAYF
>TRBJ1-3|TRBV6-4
CASRIRDRGSGNTIYF
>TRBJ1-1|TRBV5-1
CASSLGQGYMNTEAFF
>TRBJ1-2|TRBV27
CASRHLDRDNYGYTF
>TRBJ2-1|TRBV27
CASSPQAGGVYNEQFF
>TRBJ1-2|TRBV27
CASSNPVGGKRSHYGYTF
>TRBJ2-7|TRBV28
CASRNSGVGTYEQYF
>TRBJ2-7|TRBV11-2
CASSLVPSGVGSYEQYF
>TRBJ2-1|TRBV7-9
CASSHPLLGYNEQFF
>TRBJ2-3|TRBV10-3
CAIRTFEVAGNTDTQYF
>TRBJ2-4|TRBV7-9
CASSLALDSGGDIQYF
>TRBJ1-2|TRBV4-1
CASTNPEGSGYGYTF
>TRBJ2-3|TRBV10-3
CAIAEGTDTQYF
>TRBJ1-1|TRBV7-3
CATALVGGTEAFF
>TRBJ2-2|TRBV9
CASSPRTGANTGELFF
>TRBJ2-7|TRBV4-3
CASSQGSAGYYEQYF
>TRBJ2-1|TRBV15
CATRESSYNEQFF
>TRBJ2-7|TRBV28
CASTGTSGGAGGEQYF
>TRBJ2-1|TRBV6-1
CASTDLLRVLFF
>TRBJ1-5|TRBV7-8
CASSLVSGETQPQHF
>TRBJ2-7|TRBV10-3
CAISGASLAYEQYF
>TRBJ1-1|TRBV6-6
CASWEGTEAFF
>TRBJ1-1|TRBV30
CAWTYLPRTTEAFF
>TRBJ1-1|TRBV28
CASSSDRKAFF
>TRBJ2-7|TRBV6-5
CASSYGTGVSYEQYF
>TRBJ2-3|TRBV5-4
CASSWKREASTDTQYF
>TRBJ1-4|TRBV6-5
CASSRTGLREKLFF
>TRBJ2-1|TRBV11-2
CASSSALRSGGSEQFF
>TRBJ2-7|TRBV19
CATTEGIAATGVQYF
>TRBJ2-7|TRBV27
CASSLRFSYEQYF
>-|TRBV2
CATKGRGTSGAYEQYF